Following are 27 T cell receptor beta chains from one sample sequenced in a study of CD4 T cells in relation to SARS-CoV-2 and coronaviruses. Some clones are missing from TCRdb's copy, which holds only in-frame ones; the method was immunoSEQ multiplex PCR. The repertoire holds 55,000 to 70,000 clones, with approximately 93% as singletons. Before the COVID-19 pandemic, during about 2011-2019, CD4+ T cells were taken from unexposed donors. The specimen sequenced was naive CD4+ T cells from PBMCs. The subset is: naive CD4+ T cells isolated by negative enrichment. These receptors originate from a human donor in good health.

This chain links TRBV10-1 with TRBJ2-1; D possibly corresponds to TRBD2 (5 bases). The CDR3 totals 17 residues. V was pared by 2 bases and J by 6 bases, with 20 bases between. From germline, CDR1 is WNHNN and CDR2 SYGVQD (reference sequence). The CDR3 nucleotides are TGCGCCAGCAGTGAGAGCGGAGAATTGGATTGGACCAATGAGCAGTTCTTC. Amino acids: CASSESGELDWTNEQFF.

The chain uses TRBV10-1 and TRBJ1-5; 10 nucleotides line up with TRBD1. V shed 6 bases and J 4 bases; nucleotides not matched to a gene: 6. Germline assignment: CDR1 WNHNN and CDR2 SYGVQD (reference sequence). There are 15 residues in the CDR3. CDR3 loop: CASRAGTGVNQPQHF. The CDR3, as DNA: TGCGCCAGCAGAGCCGGGACAGGGGTAAATCAGCCCCAGCATTTT.

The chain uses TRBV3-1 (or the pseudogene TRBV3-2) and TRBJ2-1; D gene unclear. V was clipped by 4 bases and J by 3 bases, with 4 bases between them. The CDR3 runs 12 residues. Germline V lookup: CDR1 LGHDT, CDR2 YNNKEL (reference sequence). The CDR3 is CASSLNYNEQFF. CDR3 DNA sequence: TGTGCCAGCAGCCTAAACTACAATGAGCAGTTCTTC.

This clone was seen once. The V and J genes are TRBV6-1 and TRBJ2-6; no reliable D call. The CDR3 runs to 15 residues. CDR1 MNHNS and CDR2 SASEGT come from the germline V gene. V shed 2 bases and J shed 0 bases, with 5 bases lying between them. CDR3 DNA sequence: TGTGCCAGCAGTGAATTCTTCTCTGGGGCCAACGTCCTGACTTTC. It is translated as CASSEFFSGANVLTF.

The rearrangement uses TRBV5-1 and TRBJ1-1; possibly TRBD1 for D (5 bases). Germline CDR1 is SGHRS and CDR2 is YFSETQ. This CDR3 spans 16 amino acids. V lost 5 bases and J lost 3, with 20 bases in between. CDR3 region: CASRSPPGLGDTEAFF. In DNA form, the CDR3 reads TGCGCCAGCAGATCCCCCCCAGGGCTAGGTGACACTGAAGCTTTCTTT.

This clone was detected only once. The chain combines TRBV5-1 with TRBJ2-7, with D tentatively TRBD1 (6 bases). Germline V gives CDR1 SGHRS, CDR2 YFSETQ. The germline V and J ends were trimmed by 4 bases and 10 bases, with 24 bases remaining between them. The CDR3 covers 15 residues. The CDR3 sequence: CASSPLDRVSTKQYF. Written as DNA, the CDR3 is TGCGCCAGCAGCCCCCTGGACAGAGTGTCTACGAAACAGTACTTC.

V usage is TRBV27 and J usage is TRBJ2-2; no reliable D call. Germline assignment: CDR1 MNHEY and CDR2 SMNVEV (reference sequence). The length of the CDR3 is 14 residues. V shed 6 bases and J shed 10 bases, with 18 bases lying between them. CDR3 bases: TGTGCCAGCAGCATGGACCGAACAGTGGTGGAGCTGTTTTTT. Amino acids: CASSMDRTVVELFF.

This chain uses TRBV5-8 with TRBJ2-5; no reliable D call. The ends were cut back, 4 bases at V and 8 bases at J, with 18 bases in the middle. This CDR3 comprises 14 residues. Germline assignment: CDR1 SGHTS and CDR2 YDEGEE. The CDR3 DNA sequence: TGTGCCAGCAGCCCGCGCTACAACGGTTATACCCAGTACTTC. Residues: CASSPRYNGYTQYF.

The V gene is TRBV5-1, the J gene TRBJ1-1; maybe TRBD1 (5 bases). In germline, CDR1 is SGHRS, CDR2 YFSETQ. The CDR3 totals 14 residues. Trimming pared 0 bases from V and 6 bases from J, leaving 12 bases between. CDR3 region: CASSLAGQWAEAFF. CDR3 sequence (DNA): TGCGCCAGCAGCTTGGCGGGGCAGTGGGCTGAAGCTTTCTTT.

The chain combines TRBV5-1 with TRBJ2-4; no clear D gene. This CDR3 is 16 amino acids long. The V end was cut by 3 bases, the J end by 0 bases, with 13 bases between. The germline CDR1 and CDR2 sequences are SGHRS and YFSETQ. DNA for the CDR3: TGCGCCAGCAGCTCCTTGGCGGAACTAGCCAAAAACATTCAGTACTTC. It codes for CASSSLAELAKNIQYF.

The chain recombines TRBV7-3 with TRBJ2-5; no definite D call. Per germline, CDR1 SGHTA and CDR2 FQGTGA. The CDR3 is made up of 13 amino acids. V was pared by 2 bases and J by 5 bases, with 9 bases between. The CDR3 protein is CASSLQLRETQYF. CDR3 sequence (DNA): TGTGCCAGCAGCTTACAACTCCGGGAGACCCAGTACTTC.

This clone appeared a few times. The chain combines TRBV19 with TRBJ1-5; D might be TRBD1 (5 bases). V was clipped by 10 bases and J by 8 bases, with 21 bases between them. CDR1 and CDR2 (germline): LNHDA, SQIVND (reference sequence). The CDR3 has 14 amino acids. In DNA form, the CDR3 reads TGTGCCACAAGACCCGGGACGGAGCAAGAGCCCCAGCATTTT. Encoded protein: CATRPGTEQEPQHF.

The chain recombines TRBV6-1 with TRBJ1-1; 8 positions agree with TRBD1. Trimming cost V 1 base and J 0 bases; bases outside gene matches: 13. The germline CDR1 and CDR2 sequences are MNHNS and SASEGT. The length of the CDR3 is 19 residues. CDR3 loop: CASSEVIPGQDLMNTEAFF. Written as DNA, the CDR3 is TGTGCCAGCAGTGAAGTTATTCCGGGACAGGACTTGATGAACACTGAAGCTTTCTTT.

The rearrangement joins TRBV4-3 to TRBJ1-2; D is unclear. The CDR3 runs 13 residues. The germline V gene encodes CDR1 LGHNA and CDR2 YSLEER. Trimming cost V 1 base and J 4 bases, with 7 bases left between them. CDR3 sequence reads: CASSQGNFYGYTF. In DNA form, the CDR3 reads TGCGCCAGCAGCCAAGGGAACTTCTATGGCTACACCTTC.

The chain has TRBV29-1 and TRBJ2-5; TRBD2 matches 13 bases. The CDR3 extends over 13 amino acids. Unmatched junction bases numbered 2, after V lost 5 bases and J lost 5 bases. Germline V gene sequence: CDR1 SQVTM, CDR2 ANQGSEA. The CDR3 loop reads CSVRTSGSETQYF. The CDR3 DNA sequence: TGCAGCGTTAGGACTAGCGGGAGTGAGACCCAGTACTTC.

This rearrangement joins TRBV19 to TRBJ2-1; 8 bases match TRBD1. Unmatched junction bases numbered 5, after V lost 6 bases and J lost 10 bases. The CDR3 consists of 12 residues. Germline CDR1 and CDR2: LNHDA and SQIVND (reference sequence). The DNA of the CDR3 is TGTGCCAGTAGCATAAACAGGGGGGAGCAGTTCTTC. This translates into CASSINRGEQFF.

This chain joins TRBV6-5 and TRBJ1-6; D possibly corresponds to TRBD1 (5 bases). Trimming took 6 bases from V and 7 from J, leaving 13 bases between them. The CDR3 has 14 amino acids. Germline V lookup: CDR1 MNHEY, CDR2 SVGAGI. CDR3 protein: CASRGGRVNSPLHF. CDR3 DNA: TGTGCCAGCAGGGGGGGACGGGTAAATTCACCCCTCCACTTT.

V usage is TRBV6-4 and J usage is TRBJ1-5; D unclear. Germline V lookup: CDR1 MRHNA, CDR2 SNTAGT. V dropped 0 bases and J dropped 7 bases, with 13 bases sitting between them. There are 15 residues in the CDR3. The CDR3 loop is CASSDSGRLGQPQHF. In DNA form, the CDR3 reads TGTGCCAGCAGTGACTCGGGCAGGTTGGGGCAGCCCCAGCATTTT.

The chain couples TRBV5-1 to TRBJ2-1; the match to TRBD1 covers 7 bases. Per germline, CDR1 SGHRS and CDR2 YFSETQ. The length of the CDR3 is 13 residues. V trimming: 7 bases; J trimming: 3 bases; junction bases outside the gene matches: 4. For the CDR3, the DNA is TGCGCCAGCTGGACAGGCGACTACAATGAGCAGTTCTTC. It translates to CASWTGDYNEQFF.

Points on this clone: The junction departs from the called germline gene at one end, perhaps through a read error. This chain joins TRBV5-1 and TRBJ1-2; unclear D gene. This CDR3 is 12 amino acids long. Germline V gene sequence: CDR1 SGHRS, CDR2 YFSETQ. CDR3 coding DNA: TGCGCCAGCAGCCTGGCGGGTGAGGGAACGGTTTTC. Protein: CASSLAGEGTVF.

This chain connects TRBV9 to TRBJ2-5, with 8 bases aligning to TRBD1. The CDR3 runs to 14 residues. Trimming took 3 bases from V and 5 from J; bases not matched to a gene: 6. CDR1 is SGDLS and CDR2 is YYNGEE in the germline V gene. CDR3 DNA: TGTGCCAGCAGCGCCCCAGGGGGCTATGAGACCCAGTACTTC. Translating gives CASSAPGGYETQYF.

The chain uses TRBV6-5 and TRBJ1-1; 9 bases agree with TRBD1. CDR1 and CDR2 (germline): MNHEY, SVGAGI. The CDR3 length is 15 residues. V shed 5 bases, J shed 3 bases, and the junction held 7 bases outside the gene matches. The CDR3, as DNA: TGTGCCAGCAGTACCACAGGGGGCATCGACACTGAAGCTTTCTTT. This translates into CASSTTGGIDTEAFF.

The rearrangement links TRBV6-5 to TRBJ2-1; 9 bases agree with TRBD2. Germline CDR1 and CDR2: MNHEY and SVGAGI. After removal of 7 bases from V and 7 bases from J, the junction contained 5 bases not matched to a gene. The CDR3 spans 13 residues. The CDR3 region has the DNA TGTGCCAGCATGGCGGGAGGGCCGAATGAGCAGTTCTTC. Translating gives CASMAGGPNEQFF.

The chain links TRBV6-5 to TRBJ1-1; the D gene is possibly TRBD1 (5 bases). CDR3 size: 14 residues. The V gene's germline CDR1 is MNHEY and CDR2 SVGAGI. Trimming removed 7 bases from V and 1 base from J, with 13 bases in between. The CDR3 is CASMIPGRNTEAFF. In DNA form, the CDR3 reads TGTGCCAGCATGATCCCAGGGAGGAACACTGAAGCTTTCTTT.

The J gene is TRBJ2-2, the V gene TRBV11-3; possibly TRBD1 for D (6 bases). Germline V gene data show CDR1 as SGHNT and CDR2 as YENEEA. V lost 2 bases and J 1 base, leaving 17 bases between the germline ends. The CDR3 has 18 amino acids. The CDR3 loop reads CASSLFSLSGQNTGELFF. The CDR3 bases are TGTGCCAGCAGCTTATTTTCCCTCTCGGGACAGAACACCGGGGAGCTGTTTTTT. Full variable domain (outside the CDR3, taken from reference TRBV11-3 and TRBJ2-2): EAGVVQSPRYKIIEKKQPVAFWCNPISGHNTLYWYLQNLGQGPELLIRYENEEAVDDSQLPKDRFSAERLKGVDSTLKIQPAELGDSAVYLCASSLFSLSGQNTGELFFGEGSRLTVL.

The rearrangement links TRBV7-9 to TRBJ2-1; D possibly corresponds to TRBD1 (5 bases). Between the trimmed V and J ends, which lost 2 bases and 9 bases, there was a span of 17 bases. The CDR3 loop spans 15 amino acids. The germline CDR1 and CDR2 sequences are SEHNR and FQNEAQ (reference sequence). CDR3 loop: CASSLLAGWGGEQFF. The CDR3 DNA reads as TGTGCCAGCAGCTTACTTGCAGGGTGGGGTGGTGAGCAGTTCTTC.

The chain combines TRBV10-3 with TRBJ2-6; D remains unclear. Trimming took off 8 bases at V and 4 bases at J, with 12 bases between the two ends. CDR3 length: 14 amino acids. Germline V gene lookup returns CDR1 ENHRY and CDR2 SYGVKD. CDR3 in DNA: TGTGCCATCTGGGATTCGTCAGGGGCCAACGTCCTGACTTTC. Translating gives CAIWDSSGANVLTF.